These T cell receptor beta chains were read from a single sample in a study of cytomegalovirus exposure and HLA in healthy donors. The repertoire was sequenced with immunoSEQ multiplex PCR; TCRdb's copy has only in-frame clones and lacks some. Of about 120,000 clones in the sample, 65% to 90% are singletons; the top ten hold about 3.9%. Material for sequencing was PBMCs. The source of these receptors is a woman aged 25 to 45 in good health and CMV-seronegative. Both conserved end residues are part of each CDR3. The D gene is left open where the match is weak. For some rows the clone size is stated as once, few or many, or as a class when expanded; others skip it.

>.|TRBV19|TRBJ2-7|TRBD1
CASSIGAGGSYEQYF
TGTGCCAGTAGTATTGGGGCAGGGGGCTCCTACGAGCAGTACTTC
>.|TRBV5-1|TRBJ1-4|.
CGCPGPRGEKLFF
TGCGGCTGTCCAGGGCCCAGGGGTGAAAAACTGTTTTTT
>.|TRBV11-2|TRBJ2-1|.
CASSLDSYKFF
TGTGCCAGCAGCTTAGATTCTTACAAGTTCTTC
>.|TRBV28|TRBJ1-3|.
CASSYPRRSSGNTIYF
TGTGCCAGCAGTTACCCCCGGCGGTCCTCTGGAAACACCATATATTTT
>.|TRBV5-1|TRBJ2-1|TRBD2
CASSSSIAGVSHNEQFF
TGCGCCAGCAGCTCCTCAATAGCGGGAGTGTCCCACAATGAGCAGTTCTTC
>.|TRBV7-8|TRBJ1-1|.
CASSPRGQLRTEAFF
TGTGCCAGCAGCCCCCGTGGACAGCTAAGGACTGAAGCTTTCTTT
>.|TRBV11-2|TRBJ2-7|.
CASSLAGEQYF
TGTGCCAGCAGCTTAGCGGGCGAGCAGTACTTC
>.|TRBV19|TRBJ2-1|TRBD2
CASTKGAGAKGEQFF
TGTGCCAGTACTAAGGGAGCGGGAGCTAAAGGTGAGCAGTTCTTC
>.|TRBV7-9|TRBJ2-3|.
CASSFLAADTQYF
TGTGCCAGCAGCTTTCTAGCTGCAGATACGCAGTATTTT
>.|TRBV9|TRBJ2-5|.
CASSVGSVQETQYF
TGTGCCAGCAGCGTAGGCTCGGTCCAAGAGACCCAGTACTTC
>.|TRBV4-2|TRBJ2-7|TRBD2
CASSQSASGSSYEQYF
TGTGCCAGCAGCCAAAGTGCCAGCGGGAGCTCCTACGAGCAGTACTTC
>.|TRBV7-9|TRBJ2-2|.
CASSRGQGGTGELFF
TGTGCCAGCAGCCGCGGGCAGGGGGGAACCGGGGAGCTGTTTTTT
>.|TRBV6-6|TRBJ2-5|.
CASSYGLETQYF
TGTGCCAGCAGTTACGGACTAGAGACCCAGTACTTC
>.|TRBV11-2|TRBJ2-7|TRBD2
CASSLDVSGSEQYF
TGTGCCAGCAGCTTAGATGTTAGCGGGAGCGAGCAGTACTTC
>.|TRBV5-4|TRBJ2-3|TRBD2
CASSLGPGLAGLSTDTQYF
TGTGCCAGCAGCTTGGGGCCGGGACTAGCGGGGCTAAGCACAGATACGCAGTATTTT
>.|TRBV4-3|TRBJ2-6|.
CASSHELNSGANVLTF
TGCGCCAGCAGCCACGAGTTGAACTCTGGGGCCAACGTCCTGACTTTC
>.|TRBV7-8|TRBJ2-7|TRBD2
CASSFGLAGGSYEQYF
TGTGCCAGCAGCTTTGGACTAGCGGGAGGATCCTACGAGCAGTACTTC
>.|TRBV7-2|TRBJ1-6|TRBD1
CASSLGQGDSPLHF
TGTGCCAGCAGCCTTGGACAGGGGGATTCACCCCTCCACTTT
>.|TRBV4-1|TRBJ2-1|TRBD2
CASSQGLAGRNEQFF
TGCGCCAGCAGCCAAGGACTAGCGGGACGGAATGAGCAGTTCTTC
>.|TRBV5-1|TRBJ2-7|TRBD2
CASSPTPGLAGAGYEQYF
TGCGCCAGCAGCCCGACTCCGGGACTAGCGGGAGCTGGGTACGAGCAGTACTTC
>.|TRBV19|TRBJ1-1|.
CASSIGGPTEAFF
TGTGCCAGTAGTATAGGGGGGCCCACTGAAGCTTTCTTT
>once|TRBV6-1|TRBJ1-4|TRBD1
CASSTGTGQGEKLFF
TGTGCCAGCAGCACTGGGACAGGGCAAGGCGAAAAACTGTTTTTT
>.|TRBV7-9|TRBJ2-2|.
CASSRGRIYTGELFF
TGTGCCAGCAGTAGAGGGAGGATTTACACCGGGGAGCTGTTTTTT
>.|TRBV19|TRBJ1-4|.
CASSIPRGGDEKLFF
TGTGCCAGTAGTATTCCACGAGGTGGAGATGAAAAACTGTTTTTT
>.|TRBV7-9|TRBJ2-7|TRBD2
CSSSSFLAGGGEQYF
TGTTCCAGCAGCTCCTTCCTGGCGGGAGGGGGCGAGCAGTACTTC
>.|TRBV27|TRBJ2-7|TRBD2
CASSLAGLADYEQYF
TGTGCCAGCAGTTTAGCGGGACTAGCGGATTACGAGCAGTACTTC
>.|TRBV6-5|TRBJ1-2|.
CASSYANYGYTF
TGTGCCAGCAGTTACGCGAACTATGGCTACACCTTC
>.|TRBV6-6|TRBJ2-6|TRBD1
CASSPGQGDGANVLTF
TGTGCCAGCAGCCCCGGACAGGGCGATGGAGCCAACGTCCTGACTTTC
>.|TRBV27|TRBJ1-2|TRBD1
CASSFMGDRVNGYTF
TGTGCCAGCAGTTTTATGGGGGACAGGGTGAATGGCTACACCTTC
>.|TRBV6-6|TRBJ2-7|TRBD2
CASSPGTSGGYEQYF
TGTGCCAGCAGCCCCGGGACTAGCGGGGGATACGAGCAGTACTTC
>.|TRBV28|TRBJ2-1|TRBD1
CASSLATDRGNEQFF
TGTGCCAGCAGTTTAGCGACGGACAGGGGAAATGAGCAGTTCTTC
>once|TRBV28|TRBJ2-1|TRBD2
CASRLAGVYNEQFF
TGTGCCAGCAGGCTAGCGGGAGTGTACAATGAGCAGTTCTTC
>few|TRBV5-1|TRBJ1-6|.
CASSLGSQLTESSPLHF
TGCGCCAGCAGCTTGGGGTCCCAGCTAACAGAGTCGTCACCCCTCCACTTT
>.|TRBV2|TRBJ2-3|TRBD2
CAGVGRSTDTQYF
TGTGCCGGGGTCGGGAGGTCCACAGATACGCAGTATTTT
>.|TRBV2|TRBJ1-1|.
CASTLEAAAPEAFF
TGTGCCAGCACCCTTGAGGCAGCGGCCCCTGAAGCTTTCTTT
>.|TRBV7-2|TRBJ2-1|TRBD2
CASSSQTSGRVQFF
TGTGCCAGCAGCTCACAGACTAGCGGGAGAGTCCAGTTCTTC
>few|TRBV15|TRBJ2-5|.
CATRQGLQETQYF
TGTGCCACCCGTCAGGGTCTCCAAGAGACCCAGTACTTC
>.|TRBV19|TRBJ2-7|.
CASSPRHDYEQYF
TGTGCCAGTAGTCCACGACACGACTACGAGCAGTACTTC
>once|TRBV4-2|TRBJ2-6|TRBD2
CASSQDPPGLAVSGANVLTF
TGTGCCAGCAGCCAAGATCCTCCGGGACTAGCGGTTTCTGGGGCCAACGTCCTGACTTTC
>.|TRBV19|TRBJ2-7|TRBD2
CASRSGTSGTYEQYF
TGTGCCAGTAGATCCGGGACTAGCGGAACCTACGAGCAGTACTTC
>.|TRBV27|TRBJ2-7|TRBD1
CASSTRQGTYEQYF
TGTGCCAGCAGTACTCGACAGGGTACCTACGAGCAGTACTTC
>few|TRBV4-1|TRBJ2-2|.
CASSPGLSGELFF
TGCGCCAGCAGCCCGGGATTGTCCGGGGAGCTGTTTTTT
>once|TRBV29-1|TRBJ2-3|TRBD2
CSVDRAGLAGSTDTQYF
TGCAGCGTTGACAGAGCAGGGCTAGCGGGAAGCACAGATACGCAGTATTTT
>.|TRBV28|TRBJ2-3|.
CASTSGEAQYF
TGTGCCAGCACCTCGGGGGAGGCGCAGTATTTT
>.|TRBV7-6|TRBJ2-7|.
CASSFPYSRSHEQYF
TGTGCCAGCAGCTTTCCCTATTCCAGGTCCCACGAGCAGTACTTC
>few|TRBV7-9|TRBJ1-1|.
CASSPQSGTFNTEAFF
TGTGCCAGCAGCCCGCAATCCGGGACATTCAACACTGAAGCTTTCTTT
>.|TRBV2|TRBJ1-5|.
CASSEARGAEQPQHF
TGTGCCAGCAGTGAAGCACGGGGGGCGGAACAGCCCCAGCATTTT
>.|TRBV21-1|TRBJ2-7|.
CASSNRLAGYEQYF
TGTGCCAGCAGCAATAGACTAGCGGGTTACGAGCAGTACTTC
>.|TRBV10-2|TRBJ2-2|.
CASTGHANTGELFF
TGCGCCAGCACCGGACATGCGAACACCGGGGAGCTGTTTTTT
>.|TRBV19|TRBJ2-2|.
CASSGGRRNTGELFF
TGTGCCAGTAGTGGGGGGAGAAGAAACACCGGGGAGCTGTTTTTT
>.|TRBV7-7|TRBJ2-1|TRBD2
CASSPSGLAGGGEQFF
TGTGCTAGCAGCCCTAGCGGACTAGCGGGAGGAGGTGAGCAGTTCTTC
>once|TRBV27|TRBJ2-7|.
CASSPYRASGGEQYF
TGTGCCAGCAGTCCCTACAGGGCCTCGGGGGGCGAGCAGTACTTC
>.|TRBV27|TRBJ1-1|TRBD1
CASSLSDRGTEAFF
TGTGCCAGCAGTTTATCGGACAGGGGTACTGAAGCTTTCTTT
>once|TRBV2|TRBJ2-7|TRBD2
CASSDGTSGRFQQYF
TGTGCCAGCAGTGATGGGACTAGCGGGAGATTTCAGCAGTACTTC
>.|TRBV28|TRBJ1-4|.
CASSLRDEKLFF
TGTGCCAGCAGCCTGAGGGATGAAAAACTGTTTTTT
>.|TRBV6-5|TRBJ2-7|TRBD2
CASSYSLAGGYEQYF
TGTGCCAGCAGTTACTCCCTAGCGGGAGGGTACGAGCAGTACTTC
>.|TRBV6-5|TRBJ1-3|.
CASSWQGGNTIYF
TGTGCCAGCAGTTGGCAGGGGGGAAACACCATATATTTT
>.|TRBV4-2|TRBJ1-1|.
CASSQGQNTEAFF
TGTGCCAGCAGCCAAGGACAGAACACTGAAGCTTTCTTT
>few|TRBV7-2|TRBJ2-3|.
CASLFREWTDTQYF
TGTGCCAGCCTGTTTAGGGAGTGGACAGATACGCAGTATTTT